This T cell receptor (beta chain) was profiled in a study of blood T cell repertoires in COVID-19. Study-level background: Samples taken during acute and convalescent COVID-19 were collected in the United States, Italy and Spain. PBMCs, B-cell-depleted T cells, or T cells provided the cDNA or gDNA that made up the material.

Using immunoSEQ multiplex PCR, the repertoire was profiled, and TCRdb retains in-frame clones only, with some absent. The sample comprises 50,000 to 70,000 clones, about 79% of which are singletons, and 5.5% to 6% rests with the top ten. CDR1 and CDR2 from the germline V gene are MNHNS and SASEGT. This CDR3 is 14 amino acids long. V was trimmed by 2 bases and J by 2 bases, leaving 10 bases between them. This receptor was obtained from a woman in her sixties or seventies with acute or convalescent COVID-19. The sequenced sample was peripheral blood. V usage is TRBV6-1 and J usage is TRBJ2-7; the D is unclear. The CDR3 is CASSEPVPPYEQYF. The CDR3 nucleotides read TGTGCCAGCAGTGAACCGGTGCCCCCCTACGAGCAGTACTTC.